This T cell receptor beta chain stems from a study of blood T cell repertoires in COVID-19. Whole-study context: Spain, Italy and the United States supplied samples that represented acute and convalescent COVID-19.

Per the original data handling: Amplifying reference gene primers gave estimates of nucleated cell counts. Profiling relied on immunoSEQ multiplex PCR, and the TCRdb table lists in-frame clones only, not all of them. D and trimming were read from the DNA, whereas the V and J calls and clone size are those reported in that table. Of about 250,000 clones listed, around 84% are singletons. The sample was PBMCs or T cells enriched from blood (not recorded which). This TCR was recovered from a man aged 35 to 55 who had been exposed to COVID-19.

The chain's CDR3 is CASTSAGSEQFF. CDR3 coding DNA: TGCGCCAGCACCTCCGCGGGATCTGAGCAGTTCTTC. The chain uses TRBV5-1 and TRBJ2-1, with D maybe TRBD2 (6 bases). CDR1 and CDR2 from the germline V gene are SGHRS and YFSETQ. The ends were cut back, 6 bases at V and 9 bases at J, with 13 bases in the middle. The CDR3 is made up of 12 amino acids.